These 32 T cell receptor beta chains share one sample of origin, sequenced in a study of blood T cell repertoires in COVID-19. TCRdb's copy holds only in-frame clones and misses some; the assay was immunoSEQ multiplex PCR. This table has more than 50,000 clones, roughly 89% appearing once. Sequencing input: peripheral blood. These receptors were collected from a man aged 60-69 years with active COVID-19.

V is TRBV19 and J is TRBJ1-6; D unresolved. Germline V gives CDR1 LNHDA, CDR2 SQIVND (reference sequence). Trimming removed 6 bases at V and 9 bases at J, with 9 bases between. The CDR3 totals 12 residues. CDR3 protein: CASRVGGSPLHF. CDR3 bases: TGTGCCAGTAGGGTAGGAGGTTCACCCCTCCACTTT.

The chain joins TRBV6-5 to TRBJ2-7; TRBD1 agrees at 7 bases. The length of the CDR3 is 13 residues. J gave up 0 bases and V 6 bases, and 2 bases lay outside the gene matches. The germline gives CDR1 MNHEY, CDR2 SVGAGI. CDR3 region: CASRNRGSYEQYF. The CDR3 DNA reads TGTGCCAGCAGGAACAGGGGCTCCTACGAGCAGTACTTC.

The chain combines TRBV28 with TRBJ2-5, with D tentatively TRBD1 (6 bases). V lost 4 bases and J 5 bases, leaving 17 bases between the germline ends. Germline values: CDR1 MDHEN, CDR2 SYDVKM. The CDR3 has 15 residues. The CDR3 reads CASSSGAQGPETQYF. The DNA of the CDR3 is TGTGCCAGCAGTTCAGGGGCTCAGGGCCCGGAGACCCAGTACTTC.

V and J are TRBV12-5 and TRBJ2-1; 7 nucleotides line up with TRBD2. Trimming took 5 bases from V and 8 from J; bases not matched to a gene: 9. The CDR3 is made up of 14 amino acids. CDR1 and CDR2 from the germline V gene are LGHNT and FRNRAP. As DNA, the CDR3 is TGTGCTAGTGGTCCGAGCGGGGAGGTTTATGAGCAGTTCTTC. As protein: CASGPSGEVYEQFF. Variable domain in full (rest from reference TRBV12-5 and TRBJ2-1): DARVTQTPRHKVTEMGQEVTMRCQPILGHNTVFWYRQTMMQGLELLAYFRNRAPLDDSGMPKDRFSAEMPDATLATLKIQPSEPRDSAVYFCASGPSGEVYEQFFGPGTRLTVL.

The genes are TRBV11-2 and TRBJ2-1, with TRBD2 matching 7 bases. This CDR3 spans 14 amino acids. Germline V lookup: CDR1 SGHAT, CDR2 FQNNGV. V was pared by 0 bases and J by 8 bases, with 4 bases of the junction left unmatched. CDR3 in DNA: TGTGCCAGCAGCTTAGACGGGAGGAGAGATGAGCAGTTCTTC. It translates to CASSLDGRRDEQFF.

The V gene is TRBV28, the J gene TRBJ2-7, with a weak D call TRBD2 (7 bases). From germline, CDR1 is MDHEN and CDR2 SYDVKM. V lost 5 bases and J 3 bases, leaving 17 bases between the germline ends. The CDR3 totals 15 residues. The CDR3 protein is CASSPRGGPIYEQYF. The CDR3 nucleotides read TGTGCCAGCAGTCCCCGCGGGGGCCCTATCTACGAGCAGTACTTC.

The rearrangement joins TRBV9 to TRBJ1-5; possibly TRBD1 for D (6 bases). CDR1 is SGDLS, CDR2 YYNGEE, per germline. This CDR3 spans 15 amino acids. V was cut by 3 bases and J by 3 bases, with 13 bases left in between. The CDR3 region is CASSARGGPNQPQHF. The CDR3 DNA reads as TGTGCCAGCAGCGCGAGGGGGGGCCCCAATCAGCCCCAGCATTTT.

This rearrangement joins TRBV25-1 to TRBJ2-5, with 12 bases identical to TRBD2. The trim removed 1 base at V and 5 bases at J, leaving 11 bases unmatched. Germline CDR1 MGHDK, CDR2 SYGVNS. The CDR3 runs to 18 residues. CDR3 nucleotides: TGTGCCAGCAGTGAATTAGGAGCTAGCGGGAGGGCCCGGGAGACCCAGTACTTC. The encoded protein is CASSELGASGRARETQYF.

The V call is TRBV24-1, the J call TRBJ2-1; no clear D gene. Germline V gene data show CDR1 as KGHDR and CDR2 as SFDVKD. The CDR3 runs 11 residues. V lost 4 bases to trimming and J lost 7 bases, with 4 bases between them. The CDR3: CATSDRNEQFF. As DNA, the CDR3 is TGTGCCACCAGTGACCGGAATGAGCAGTTCTTC.

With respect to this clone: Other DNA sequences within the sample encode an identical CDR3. The chain's CDR3 is CASSVGTEETQYF. CDR3 sequence (DNA): TGTGCCAGCAGCGTGGGTACAGAAGAGACCCAGTACTTC. The chain recombines TRBV9 with TRBJ2-5, with D uncertain. Germline CDR1 is SGDLS and CDR2 is YYNGEE. V lost 2 bases and J 3 bases, leaving 8 bases between the germline ends. CDR3 length: 13 amino acids.

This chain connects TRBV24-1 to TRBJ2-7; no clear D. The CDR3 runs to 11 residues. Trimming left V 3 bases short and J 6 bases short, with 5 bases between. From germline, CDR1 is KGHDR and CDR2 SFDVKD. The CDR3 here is CATSDTVEQYF. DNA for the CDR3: TGTGCCACCAGTGATACAGTCGAGCAGTACTTC.

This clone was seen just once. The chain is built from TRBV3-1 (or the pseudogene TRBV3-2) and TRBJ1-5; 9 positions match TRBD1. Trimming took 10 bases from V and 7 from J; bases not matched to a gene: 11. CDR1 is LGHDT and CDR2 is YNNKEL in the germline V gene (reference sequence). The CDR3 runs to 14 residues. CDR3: CANQPGTGKQPQHF. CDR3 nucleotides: TGTGCCAACCAGCCTGGGACAGGGAAACAGCCCCAGCATTTT.

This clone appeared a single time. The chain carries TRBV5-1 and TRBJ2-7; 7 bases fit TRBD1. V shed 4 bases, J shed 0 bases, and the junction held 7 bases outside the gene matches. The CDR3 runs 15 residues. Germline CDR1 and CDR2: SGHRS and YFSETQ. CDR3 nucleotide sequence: TGCGCCAGCAGCCGGGACAGATTCGACTCCTACGAGCAGTACTTC. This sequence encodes CASSRDRFDSYEQYF.

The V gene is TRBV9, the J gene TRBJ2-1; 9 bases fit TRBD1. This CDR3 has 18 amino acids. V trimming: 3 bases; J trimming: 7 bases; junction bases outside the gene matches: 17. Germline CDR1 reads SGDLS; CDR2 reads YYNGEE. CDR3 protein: CASSGYPWGQGERNEQFF. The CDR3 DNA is TGTGCCAGCAGCGGCTACCCTTGGGGACAGGGAGAGCGAAATGAGCAGTTCTTC.

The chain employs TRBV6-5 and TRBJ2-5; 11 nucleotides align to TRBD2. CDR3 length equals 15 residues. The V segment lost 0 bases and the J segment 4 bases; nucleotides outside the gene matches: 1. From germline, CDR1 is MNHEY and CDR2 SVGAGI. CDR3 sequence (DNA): TGTGCCAGCAGTTACTCACTAGCGGGAGCAGAGACCCAGTACTTC. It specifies CASSYSLAGAETQYF.

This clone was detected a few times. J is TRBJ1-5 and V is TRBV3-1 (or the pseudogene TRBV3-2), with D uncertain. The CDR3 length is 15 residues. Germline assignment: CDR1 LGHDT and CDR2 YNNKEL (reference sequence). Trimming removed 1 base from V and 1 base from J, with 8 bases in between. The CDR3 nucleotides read TGTGCCAGCAGCCAAGGCACGGGGAGCAATCAGCCCCAGCATTTT. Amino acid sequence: CASSQGTGSNQPQHF.

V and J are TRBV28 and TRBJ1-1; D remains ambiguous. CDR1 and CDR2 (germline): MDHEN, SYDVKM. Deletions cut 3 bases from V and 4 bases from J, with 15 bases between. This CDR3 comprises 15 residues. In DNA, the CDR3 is TGTGCCAGCAGTTTTAAGAGGGTTTTTATCACTGAAGCTTTCTTT. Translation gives CASSFKRVFITEAFF.

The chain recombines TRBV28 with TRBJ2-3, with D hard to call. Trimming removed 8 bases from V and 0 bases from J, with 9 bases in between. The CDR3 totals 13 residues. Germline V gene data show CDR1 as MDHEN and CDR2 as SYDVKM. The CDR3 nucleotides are TGTGCCAGCCTAAGCTCTAGCACAGATACGCAGTATTTT. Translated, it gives CASLSSSTDTQYF.

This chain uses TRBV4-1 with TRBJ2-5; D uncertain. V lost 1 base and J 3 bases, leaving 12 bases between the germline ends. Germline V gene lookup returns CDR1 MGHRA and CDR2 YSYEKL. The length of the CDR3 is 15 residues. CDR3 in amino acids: CASSQGQAEKETQYF. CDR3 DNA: TGCGCCAGCAGCCAAGGGCAGGCCGAGAAAGAGACCCAGTACTTC.

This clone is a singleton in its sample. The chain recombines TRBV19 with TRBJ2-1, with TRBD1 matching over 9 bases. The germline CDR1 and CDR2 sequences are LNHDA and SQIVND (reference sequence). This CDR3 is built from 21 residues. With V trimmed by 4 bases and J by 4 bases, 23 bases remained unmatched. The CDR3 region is CASSTRHRGLRTGQVYNEQFF. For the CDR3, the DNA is TGTGCCAGTAGTACCCGACACAGGGGGCTTCGAACGGGTCAGGTTTACAATGAGCAGTTCTTC.

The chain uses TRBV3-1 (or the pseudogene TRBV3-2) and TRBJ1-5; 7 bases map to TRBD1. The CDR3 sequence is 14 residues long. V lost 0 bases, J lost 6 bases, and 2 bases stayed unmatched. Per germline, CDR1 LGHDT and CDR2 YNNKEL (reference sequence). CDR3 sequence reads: CASSQDTGAQPQHF. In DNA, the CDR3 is TGTGCCAGCAGCCAAGATACAGGGGCTCAGCCCCAGCATTTT.

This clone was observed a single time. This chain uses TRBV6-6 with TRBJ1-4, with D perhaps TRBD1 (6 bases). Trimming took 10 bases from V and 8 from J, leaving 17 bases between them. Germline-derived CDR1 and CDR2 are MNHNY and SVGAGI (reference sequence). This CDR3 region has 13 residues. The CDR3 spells CATWGGAREKLFF. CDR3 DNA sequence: TGTGCCACCTGGGGGGGGGCGAGGGAAAAACTGTTTTTT.

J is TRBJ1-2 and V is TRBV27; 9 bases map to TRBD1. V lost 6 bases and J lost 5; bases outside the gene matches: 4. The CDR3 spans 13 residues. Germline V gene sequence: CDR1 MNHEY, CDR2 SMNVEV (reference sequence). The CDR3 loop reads CASSRDREYGYTF. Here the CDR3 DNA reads TGTGCCAGCAGCCGGGACAGGGAGTATGGCTACACCTTC.

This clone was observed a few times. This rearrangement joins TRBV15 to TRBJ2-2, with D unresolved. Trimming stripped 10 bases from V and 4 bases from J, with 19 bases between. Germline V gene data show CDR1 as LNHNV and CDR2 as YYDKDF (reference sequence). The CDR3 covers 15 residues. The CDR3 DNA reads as TGTGCCAGCGCACCCGCAGGCATTTCCACCGGGGAGCTGTTTTTT. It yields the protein CASAPAGISTGELFF.

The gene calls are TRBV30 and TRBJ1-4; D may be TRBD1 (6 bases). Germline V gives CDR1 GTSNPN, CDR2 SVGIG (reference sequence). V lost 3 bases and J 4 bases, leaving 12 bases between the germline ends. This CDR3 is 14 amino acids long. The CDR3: CAWRGDRNNEKLFF. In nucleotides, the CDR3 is TGTGCCTGGAGGGGTGACAGGAATAATGAAAAACTGTTTTTT. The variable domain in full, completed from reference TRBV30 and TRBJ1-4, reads SQTIHQWPATLVQPVGSPLSLECTVEGTSNPNLYWYRQAAGRGLQLLFYSVGIGQISSEVPQNLSASRPQDRQFILSSKKLLLSDSGFYLCAWRGDRNNEKLFFGSGTQLSVL.

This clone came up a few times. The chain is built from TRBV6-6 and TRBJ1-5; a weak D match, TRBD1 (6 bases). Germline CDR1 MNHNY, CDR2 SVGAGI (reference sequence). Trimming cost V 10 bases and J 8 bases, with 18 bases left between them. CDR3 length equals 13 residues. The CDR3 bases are TGTGCCACCTCTAGGGGGGGTACGGAGCCCCAGCATTTT. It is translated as CATSRGGTEPQHF.

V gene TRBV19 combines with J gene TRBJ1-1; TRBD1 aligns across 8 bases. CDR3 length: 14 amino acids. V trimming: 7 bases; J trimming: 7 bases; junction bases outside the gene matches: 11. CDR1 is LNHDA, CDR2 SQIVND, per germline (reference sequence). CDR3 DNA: TGTGCCAGTATAGGGCCAGGGGGCCGCTTTGAAGCTTTCTTT. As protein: CASIGPGGRFEAFF.

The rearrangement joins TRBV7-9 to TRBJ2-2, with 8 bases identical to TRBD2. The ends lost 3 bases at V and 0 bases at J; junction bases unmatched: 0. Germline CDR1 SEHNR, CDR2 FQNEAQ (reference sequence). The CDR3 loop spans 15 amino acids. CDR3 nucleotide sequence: TGTGCCAGCAGCTTGACTAGCGCGAACACCGGGGAGCTGTTTTTT. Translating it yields CASSLTSANTGELFF.

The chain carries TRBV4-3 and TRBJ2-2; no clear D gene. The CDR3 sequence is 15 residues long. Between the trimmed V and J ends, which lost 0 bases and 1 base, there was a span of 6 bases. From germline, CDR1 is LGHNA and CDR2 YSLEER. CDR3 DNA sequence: TGCGCCAGCAGCCAAGATATTGTGAACACCGGGGAGCTGTTTTTT. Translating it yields CASSQDIVNTGELFF.

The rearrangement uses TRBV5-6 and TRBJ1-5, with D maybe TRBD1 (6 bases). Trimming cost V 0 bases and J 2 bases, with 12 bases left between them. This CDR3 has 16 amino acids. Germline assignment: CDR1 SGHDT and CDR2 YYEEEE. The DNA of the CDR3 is TGTGCCAGCAGCTTGGCCCGGGGGGCAGGCAATCAGCCCCAGCATTTT. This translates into CASSLARGAGNQPQHF. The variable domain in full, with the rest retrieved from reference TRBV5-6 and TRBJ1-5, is DAGVTQSPTHLIKTRGQQVTLRCSPKSGHDTVSWYQQALGQGPQFIFQYYEEEERQRGNFPDRFSGHQFPNYSSELNVNALLLGDSALYLCASSLARGAGNQPQHFGDGTRLSIL.

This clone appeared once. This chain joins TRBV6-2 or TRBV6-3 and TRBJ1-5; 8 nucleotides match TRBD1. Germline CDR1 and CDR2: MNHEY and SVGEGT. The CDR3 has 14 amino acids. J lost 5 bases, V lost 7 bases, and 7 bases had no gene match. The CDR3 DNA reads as TGTGCCAGCACCCCGACAGGGGAGTATCAGCCCCAGCATTTT. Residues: CASTPTGEYQPQHF.

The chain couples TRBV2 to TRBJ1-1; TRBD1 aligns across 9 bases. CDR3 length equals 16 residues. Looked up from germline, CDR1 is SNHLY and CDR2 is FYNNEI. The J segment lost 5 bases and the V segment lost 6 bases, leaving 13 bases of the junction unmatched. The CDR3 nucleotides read TGTGCCAGCAGCTACGCTAACAGGGGGCTTCGAACTGAAGCTTTCTTT. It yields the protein CASSYANRGLRTEAFF.